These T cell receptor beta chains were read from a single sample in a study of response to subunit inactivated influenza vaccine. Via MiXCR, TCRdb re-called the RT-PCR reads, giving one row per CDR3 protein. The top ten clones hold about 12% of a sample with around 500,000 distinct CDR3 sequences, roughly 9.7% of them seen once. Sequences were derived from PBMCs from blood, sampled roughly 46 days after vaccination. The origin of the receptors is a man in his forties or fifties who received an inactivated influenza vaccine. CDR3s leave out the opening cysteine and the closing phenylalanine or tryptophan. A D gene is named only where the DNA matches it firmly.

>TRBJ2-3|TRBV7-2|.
ASSLGGLRTDTQY
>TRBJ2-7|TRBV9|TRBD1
ASSVRPGQGANEQY
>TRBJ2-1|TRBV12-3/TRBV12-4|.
ASRDWDEQF
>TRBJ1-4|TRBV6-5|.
ASSYSGRGEKLF
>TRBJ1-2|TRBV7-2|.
ASSLPSAYGYT
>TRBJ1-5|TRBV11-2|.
ASSPGRNQPQH
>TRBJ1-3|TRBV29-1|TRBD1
SVQNGTGLPSGNTIY
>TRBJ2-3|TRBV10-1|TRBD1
ASSEFGQGQDTQY
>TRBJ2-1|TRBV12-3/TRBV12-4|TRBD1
ASSFGTGRSYNEQF
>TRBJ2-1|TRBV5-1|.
ASSLEGQPYNEQF
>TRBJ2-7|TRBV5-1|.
ASSKDSYEQY
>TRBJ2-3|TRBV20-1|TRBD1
SAIMMDRGGGDTQY
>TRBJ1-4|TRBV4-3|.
ASSQHRAKGEKLF
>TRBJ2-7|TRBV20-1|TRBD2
SARTSRDPTLVEQY
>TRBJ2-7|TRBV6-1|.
ASTRGDTYEQY
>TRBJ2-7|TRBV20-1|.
SAIRPGTLSYEQY
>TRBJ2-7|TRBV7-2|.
ASSLVAKSGEQY
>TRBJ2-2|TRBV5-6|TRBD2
ASLSGGTGELF
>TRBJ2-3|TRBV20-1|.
SAPGVADTQY
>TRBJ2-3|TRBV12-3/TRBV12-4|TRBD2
ASSGLGGGLGTDTQY
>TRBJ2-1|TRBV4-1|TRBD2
ASSQDRGSGGASYNEQF
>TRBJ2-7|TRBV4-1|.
ASSQEPNILSSYEQY
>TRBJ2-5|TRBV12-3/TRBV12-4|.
ASSSLRGHFPQETQY
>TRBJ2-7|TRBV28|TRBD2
ASSLMGRDGPYEQY
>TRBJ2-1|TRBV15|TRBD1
ATNLGGGNEQF
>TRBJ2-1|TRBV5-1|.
ASSIGSSYNEQF
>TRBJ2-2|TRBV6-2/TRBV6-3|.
ASRKTGELF
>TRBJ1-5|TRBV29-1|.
SVEPGLSNQPQH
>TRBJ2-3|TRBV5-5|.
ASSPQDRDTQY
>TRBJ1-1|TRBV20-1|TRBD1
SAQTGGQANTEAF
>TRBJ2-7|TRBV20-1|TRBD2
SARSSGSYEQY
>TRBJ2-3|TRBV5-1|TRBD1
ASSLQGQGPDTQY
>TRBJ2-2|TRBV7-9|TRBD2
ASSLGLAGHTGELF
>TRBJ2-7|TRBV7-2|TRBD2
ASSFITGAGGIYEQY
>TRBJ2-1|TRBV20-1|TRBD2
SASETSGTYNEQF
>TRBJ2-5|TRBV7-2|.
ASSLGRQGRGGETQY
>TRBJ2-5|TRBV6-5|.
ASSYSMGRAETQY
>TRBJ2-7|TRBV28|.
ASSLKGYEQY
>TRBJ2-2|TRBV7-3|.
ASSLTGTANTGELF
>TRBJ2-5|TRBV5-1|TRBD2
ASSSGEGETQY
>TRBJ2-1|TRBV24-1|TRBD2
ATSDLPASGNYNEQF
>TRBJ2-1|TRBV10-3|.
AISTRGEQF
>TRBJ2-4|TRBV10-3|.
AISAVAEVNIQY